This TCR beta chain was retrieved from a study of T cells in Graves' hyperthyroidism and ophthalmopathy (dated by TCRdb to the late 2010s). With respect to the entire study: Peripheral blood samples were taken at initial diagnosis, before any treatment was given. TCR V-J signatures able to tell the groups apart were searched for in a discovery cohort of approximately 95 patients, of whom 40 to 45 had Graves' ophthalmopathy and 55 to 60 had stable Graves' hyperthyroidism. An independent validation cohort of under 20 hyperthyroidism patients and some 15 patients who later progressed to ophthalmopathy tested prospective prediction of ophthalmopathy. The roughly 100 discovery patients were randomly divided into training and test sets at a 7:3 ratio. In addition, the study compared T-cell repertoires in thyroid tissue and in blood from five to seven Graves' hyperthyroidism patients. After sampling, hyperthyroidism patients received methimazole starting at 30 mg daily, and ophthalmopathy patients received high-dose intravenous methylprednisolone. The paper describes TCR Vbeta CDR3 sequencing of fewer than 150 peripheral blood samples, made up of roughly 40 ophthalmopathy patients, around 78 hyperthyroidism patients and 17 progressor patients.

Broad study findings and their caveats: No statistical method was used to fix the sample size in advance, and group allocation was not hidden from the investigators. Most expanded thyroid clonotypes (frequency above 0.001) were also detected in blood, suggesting blood repertoires may reflect thyroid immune responses. A model built on a 13 V-J signature distinguished ophthalmopathy from stable hyperthyroidism, reaching roughly 88% sensitivity and around 81% specificity in cross-validation and 80%/75% in testing. In validation, the model predicted progression to ophthalmopathy with just under 71% sensitivity and 72% to 85% specificity, a median of 6.5 months before onset.

The CDR3 goes from the cysteine to the phenylalanine over 14 residues. The CDR3 DNA has 42 bases and is translated from base 1. V gives up 5 bases and J gives up 7 bases, and the segment between their germline ends measures 17 bases. CDR1 and CDR2 are read off the germline V gene (reference sequence) as LNHDA and SQIVND. Amplification of TCR beta CDR3 regions was carried out from RNA transcripts. The TCR CDR3 was subjected to a first round of RT-PCR using the HTBI primer set and the Qiagen OneStep RT-PCR kit. A second multiplex PCR round built the libraries, followed by size selection and purification. The libraries were sequenced on an Illumina HiSeq2000 using paired-end 100 bp reads. The study's own analysis went as follows. Raw data were processed with SOAPnuke, discarding reads with adapters, uncalled bases, mean Phred below 15, or no exact constant-primer or identifier match. COPE v1.2.5 was used to merge high-quality paired reads, and clonotypes were defined as unique nucleotide sequences. Clonotypes were aligned to IMGT TRBV, TRBD and TRBJ reference segments using MiTCR v1.1. The analysis was restricted to V-J combinations with a frequency above 0.0001, which together covered 99.2% of the repertoires. A TCS score was defined as the ratio of F50 (clonal expansion) to E x V (chaos), with BLOSUM62-based TCRdist applied between CDR3 peptides within each V-J. Welch's t-statistics and random forest reduced fewer than 550 V-J features to roughly 13, which were used in a naive Bayes classifier (R e1071). TCRdb redid the processing of the public reads, applying fastp at Q25 and MiXCR, and retained in-frame beta chains. Identical CDR3 proteins give one entry, which carries the most common genes and DNA. The V and J calls reflect TCRdb's pipeline rather than the authors' work. The sample has 530,000 or so distinct CDR3 sequences on record, approximately 17% of them singletons. 17% of the sample belongs to the ten largest clones.

Ophthalmopathy patients had moderately to severely active disease, with a Clinical Activity Score of 3 or more, a NOSPECS grade of 4 or more, and a disease duration of less than 3 months. Any patient with an uncontrolled infection, another autoimmune disease, pregnancy or lactation was excluded. Diagnoses relied on clinical symptoms, serum thyroxine and TRAb, thyroid ultrasound and orbital computed tomography. Ficoll-Paque density gradient centrifugation was used to isolate PBMCs from 10 ml of fresh peripheral blood. Total RNA was extracted with Trizol reagent, and quality was checked on an Agilent 2100 Bioanalyzer. Only a few counts were recorded for this clonotype. Its specific antigen is unknown. Base qualities were left out, and no much larger clone turns up one base away.

The sequence links TRBV19 to TRBJ2-5, and possibly TRBD1, on 5 matching bases. The receptor was derived from a woman between 18 and 29 years old with Graves' ophthalmopathy. Sequencing input: blood. The CDR3: CASSGRTGARTQYF. The nucleotides are TGTGCCAGTAGTGGCCGAACAGGAGCAAGGACCCAGTACTTC.